The clone carrying this T cell receptor beta chain was counted once. Antigen unknown. It was with 60 Vbeta and 13 Jbeta primers that the PCR ran. Measured with immunoSEQ multiplex PCR; TCRdb has only the in-frame clones, and not every one. The table has around 280,000 clones, roughly 90% seen once. The data belong to a study of cytomegalovirus exposure and HLA in healthy donors. Study-wide results and limits: A later analysis, which compared TCR beta chains of equal frequency, found the HLA-associated ones more clonally expanded.

The germline gives CDR1 MGHRA, CDR2 YSYEKL. The CDR3 totals 14 residues. V lost 5 bases and J lost 3, with 11 bases in between. The TCR comes from a woman between 18 and 29 years old in good health and CMV-seronegative. The sample was PBMCs. The rearrangement uses TRBV4-1 and TRBJ2-1, with D possibly being TRBD2 (6 bases). Here the CDR3 reads CASSTVAVYNEQFF. CDR3 DNA sequence: TGCGCCAGCAGCACCGTAGCGGTCTACAATGAGCAGTTCTTC.